This T cell receptor (beta chain) was sequenced in a study of Ad26.COV2.S vaccination and SARS-CoV-2 variants. Profiling relied on immunoSEQ multiplex PCR, and the TCRdb table lists in-frame clones only, not all of them. This sample has roughly 400,000 clones, with approximately 89% found just once. Described treatment: around 19 received Ad26.COV2.S at low or high dose, single or two shots; roughly five received placebo; per-sample allocation not given. Repertoires come from day 63 after the first vaccine or placebo injection. Expressing Wuhan-strain SARS-CoV-2 spike, an Ad26 vector served as the vaccine. Material: peripheral blood, obtained in a trial of Ad26.COV2.S vaccine versus placebo. The origin of this receptor is a person between 18 and 65 years old who received the Ad26.COV2.S COVID-19 vaccine or a placebo.

Here the CDR3 DNA reads TGTGCCAGCAGCTTAGCAGGGGGCGGAAACACCGGGGAGCTGTTTTTT. This codes for CASSLAGGGNTGELFF. The chain couples TRBV7-9 to TRBJ2-2, with TRBD1 identical over 7 bases. This CDR3 is 16 amino acids long. Germline V lookup: CDR1 SEHNR, CDR2 FQNEAQ (reference sequence). The V gene end was trimmed by 0 bases and the J gene end by 2 bases; junction bases not matched to a gene: 3.